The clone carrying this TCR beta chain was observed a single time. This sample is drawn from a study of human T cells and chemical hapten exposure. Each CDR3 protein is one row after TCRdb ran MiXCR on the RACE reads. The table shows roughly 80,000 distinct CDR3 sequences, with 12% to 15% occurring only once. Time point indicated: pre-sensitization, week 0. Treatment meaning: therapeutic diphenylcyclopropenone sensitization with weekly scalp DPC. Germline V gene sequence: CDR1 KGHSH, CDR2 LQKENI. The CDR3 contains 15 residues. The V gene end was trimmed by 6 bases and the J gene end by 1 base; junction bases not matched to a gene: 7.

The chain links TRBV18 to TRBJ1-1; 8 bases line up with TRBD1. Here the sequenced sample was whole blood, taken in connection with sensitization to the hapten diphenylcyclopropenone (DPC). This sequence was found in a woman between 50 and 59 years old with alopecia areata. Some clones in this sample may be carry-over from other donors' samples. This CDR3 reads CASSPQQGGNTEAFF. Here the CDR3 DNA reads TGTGCCAGCTCCCCCCAACAGGGGGGGAACACTGAAGCTTTCTTT.